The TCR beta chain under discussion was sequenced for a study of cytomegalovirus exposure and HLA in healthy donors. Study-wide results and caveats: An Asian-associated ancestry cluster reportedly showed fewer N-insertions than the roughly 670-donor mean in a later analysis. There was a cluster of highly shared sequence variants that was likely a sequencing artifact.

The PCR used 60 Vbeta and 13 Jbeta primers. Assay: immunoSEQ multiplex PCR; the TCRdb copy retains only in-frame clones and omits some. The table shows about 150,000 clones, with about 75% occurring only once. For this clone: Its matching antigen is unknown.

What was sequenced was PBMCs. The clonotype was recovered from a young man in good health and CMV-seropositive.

CDR3 residues: CASSPLWGAGEQYF. For the CDR3, the DNA is TGTGCCAGCAGCCCTCTTTGGGGAGCGGGCGAGCAGTACTTC. V and J are TRBV7-2 and TRBJ2-5, with a possible D match to TRBD2 (6 bases). The last part of the DNA fits TRBJ2-7 better; the J call may be wrong. This CDR3 contains 14 residues. Germline V gene lookup returns CDR1 SGHTA and CDR2 FQGNSA.